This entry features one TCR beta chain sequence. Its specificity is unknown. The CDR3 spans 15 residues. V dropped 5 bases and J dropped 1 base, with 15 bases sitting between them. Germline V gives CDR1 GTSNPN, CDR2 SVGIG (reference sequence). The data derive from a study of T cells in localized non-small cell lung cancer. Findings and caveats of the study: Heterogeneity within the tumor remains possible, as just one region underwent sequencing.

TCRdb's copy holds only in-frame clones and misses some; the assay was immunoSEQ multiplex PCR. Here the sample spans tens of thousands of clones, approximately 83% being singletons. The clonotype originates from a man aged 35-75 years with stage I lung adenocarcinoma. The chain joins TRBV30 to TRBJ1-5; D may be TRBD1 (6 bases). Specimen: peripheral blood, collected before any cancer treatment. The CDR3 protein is CAWGAGGHSNQPQHF. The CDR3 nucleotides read TGTGCCTGGGGTGCGGGGGGACACAGCAATCAGCCCCAGCATTTT.